Shown below are 9 T cell receptor beta chains from a single sample sequenced in a study of blood T cell repertoires in COVID-19. Clones were sequenced by immunoSEQ multiplex PCR, and TCRdb holds only the in-frame ones, with some missing. The sample consists of fewer than 90,000 clones, about 90% of them appearing once. Material for sequencing was peripheral blood. The receptors shown here come from a male donor with acute or convalescent COVID-19.

The chain has TRBV11-1 and TRBJ1-1; no clear D. CDR1 and CDR2 (germline): SGHAT, FQDESV (reference sequence). V was trimmed by 5 bases and J by 0 bases, leaving 13 bases between them. The CDR3 length is 15 residues. The CDR3 DNA sequence: TGTGCCAGCAGCCCCCGAGAGGGTTTGAACACTGAAGCTTTCTTT. It encodes CASSPREGLNTEAFF.

The gene calls are TRBV4-2 and TRBJ2-1; the match to TRBD2 covers 8 bases. V trimming: 0 bases; J trimming: 2 bases; junction bases outside the gene matches: 3. Per the germline V gene, CDR1 is LGHNA and CDR2 is YNFKEQ. This CDR3 contains 16 residues. CDR3 coding DNA: TGTGCCAGCAGCCAAGATCGAGCGGGGGCCTACAATGAGCAGTTCTTC. It translates to CASSQDRAGAYNEQFF.

V usage is TRBV5-1 and J usage is TRBJ2-1; D possibly corresponds to TRBD1 (5 bases). V was trimmed by 3 bases and J by 3 bases, leaving 16 bases between them. This CDR3 spans 16 amino acids. Germline lookup yields CDR1 SGHRS and CDR2 YFSETQ. Here the CDR3 DNA reads TGCGCCAGCAGCTCGATCCCAGGGATGGGCTACAATGAGCAGTTCTTC. It translates to CASSSIPGMGYNEQFF.

V and J are TRBV6-5 and TRBJ1-1; no reliable D call. V was trimmed by 7 bases and J by 1 base, leaving 7 bases between them. Germline CDR1 and CDR2: MNHEY and SVGAGI. CDR3 length equals 12 residues. The CDR3 region has the DNA TGTGCCAGCATAGGCGGGAACACTGAAGCTTTCTTT. Amino acid sequence: CASIGGNTEAFF.

The chain is built from TRBV6-1 and TRBJ2-3; 8 bases are a match to TRBD1. Germline values: CDR1 MNHNS, CDR2 SASEGT. V shed 4 bases, J shed 2 bases, and the junction held 8 bases outside the gene matches. The CDR3 length is 16 residues. The CDR3 coding sequence is TGTGCCAGCAGTGGCCGGGACAGGTTTAACACAGATACGCAGTATTTT. Protein: CASSGRDRFNTDTQYF.

The chain combines TRBV6-5 with TRBJ2-7; no reliable D call. Germline values: CDR1 MNHEY, CDR2 SVGAGI. The CDR3 runs 14 residues. Deletions cut 9 bases from V and 3 bases from J, with 18 bases between. The DNA of the CDR3 is TGTGCCAGTCATAACTATAGGAATATCTACGAGCAGTACTTC. It codes for CASHNYRNIYEQYF.

The CDR3 DNA sequence: TGTGCCAGCAGCTTAATGGGGACTAGCGGGGCTGCAGATACGCAGTATTTT. Encoded protein: CASSLMGTSGAADTQYF. The chain joins TRBV7-9 to TRBJ2-3; TRBD2 matches at 13 bases. The germline gives CDR1 SEHNR, CDR2 FQNEAQ (reference sequence). The J segment lost 4 bases and the V segment lost 2 bases, leaving 6 bases of the junction unmatched. The CDR3 contains 17 residues.

The chain recombines TRBV19 with TRBJ1-1; TRBD1 agrees at 7 bases. Germline V gives CDR1 LNHDA, CDR2 SQIVND (reference sequence). Germline trimming cut 7 bases from V and 6 bases from J; bases unmatched to any gene: 11. This CDR3 is built from 14 residues. In nucleotides, the CDR3 is TGTGCCAGTAAGGGACAGCTGAAGAGCCCTGAAGCTTTCTTT. Its protein product is CASKGQLKSPEAFF.

V gene TRBV28 combines with J gene TRBJ1-5; possible D gene TRBD1, 5 bases. Germline V gene lookup returns CDR1 MDHEN and CDR2 SYDVKM. The CDR3 runs 10 residues. CDR3 sequence reads: CVSGDQPQHF. As DNA, the CDR3 is TGTGTGTCGGGGGATCAGCCCCAGCATTTT. Based on the CDR3 plus reference TRBV28 and TRBJ1-5, the full variable domain is DVKVTQSSRYLVKRTGEKVFLECVQDMDHENMFWYRQDPGLGLRLIYFSYDVKMKEKGDIPEGYSVSREKKERFSLILESASTNQTSMYLCVSGDQPQHFGDGTRLSIL.